This record looks at one T cell receptor (beta chain) sequence and its context. The data stem from a study of shared T cell receptors in the human thymus. The data were produced by immunoSEQ multiplex PCR, yet TCRdb's version contains in-frame clones alone and is incomplete. Among about 400,000 clones listed, roughly 94% were seen once. The V gene's germline CDR1 is LNHDA and CDR2 SQIVND (reference sequence). The CDR3 is 17 residues long. Trimming stripped 5 bases from V and 0 bases from J, with 17 bases between. This chain joins TRBV19 and TRBJ2-1; possibly TRBD2 for D (6 bases). The clonotype originates from a human donor. The sample taken for sequencing was thymocytes. CDR3 residues: CASSSRGTRSSYNEQFF. The CDR3 DNA is TGTGCCAGTAGTTCTCGAGGGACTCGAAGCTCCTACAATGAGCAGTTCTTC.